What follows are 13 T cell receptor beta chains derived from one specimen sequenced in a study of shared clonotypes between healthy human individuals. Naivety among CD8 cells was defined by CD45RO negativity and positive CCR7 selection, thereby excluding terminally differentiated effector memory CD45RA+ cells. Sequenced by immunoSEQ multiplex PCR; TCRdb stores in-frame clones only, minus some. Counted here are 800,000 to 950,000 clones, approximately 96% occurring once; the ten biggest clones make up over 0.2%. Sequenced sample: naive CD8+ T cells sorted from blood. These receptors were collected from a man aged 25-45 years in good health.

The genes are TRBV4-1 and TRBJ2-1, with no clear D. The CDR3 runs 11 residues. V gave up 3 bases and J gave up 7 bases, with 4 bases separating them. The V gene's germline CDR1 is MGHRA and CDR2 YSYEKL. CDR3 region: CASSQENEQFF. DNA for the CDR3: TGCGCCAGCAGCCAGGAGAATGAGCAGTTCTTC.

J is TRBJ2-5 and V is TRBV25-1; 9 bases align to TRBD1. Germline V gene lookup returns CDR1 MGHDK and CDR2 SYGVNS. V shed 8 bases, J shed 2 bases, and the junction held 9 bases outside the gene matches. This CDR3 spans 15 amino acids. The CDR3 DNA is TGTGCCAGCGGGGGACAGGGTTGGGGACAAGAGACCCAGTACTTC. Translating gives CASGGQGWGQETQYF.

Of note for this clone: Within the sample, other DNA sequences also encode this same CDR3. V usage is TRBV28 and J usage is TRBJ2-3; unclear D gene. Germline V lookup: CDR1 MDHEN, CDR2 SYDVKM. The CDR3 is made up of 14 amino acids. Trimming left V 4 bases short and J 2 bases short, with 10 bases between. CDR3 loop: CASSWDKSTDTQYF. CDR3 bases: TGTGCCAGCAGTTGGGATAAGTCCACAGATACGCAGTATTTT. The full variable domain, with the rest looked up from reference TRBV28 and TRBJ2-3, is DVKVTQSSRYLVKRTGEKVFLECVQDMDHENMFWYRQDPGLGLRLIYFSYDVKMKEKGDIPEGYSVSREKKERFSLILESASTNQTSMYLCASSWDKSTDTQYFGPGTRLTVL.

The V and J genes are TRBV5-5 and TRBJ2-7, with D perhaps matching TRBD2 (6 bases). Trimming removed 6 bases from V and 2 bases from J, with 18 bases in between. The CDR3 is made up of 15 amino acids. Germline CDR1 is SGHKS and CDR2 is YYEKEE (reference sequence). The CDR3 protein is CASKPLFGGTYEQYF. The CDR3 DNA sequence: TGTGCCAGCAAGCCCCTGTTTGGGGGGACCTACGAGCAGTACTTC.

This clone was observed once. The chain carries TRBV10-3 and TRBJ1-4; D call uncertain. Germline CDR1 reads ENHRY; CDR2 reads SYGVKD. This CDR3 region has 13 residues. V dropped 4 bases and J dropped 8 bases, with 11 bases sitting between them. The DNA for the CDR3 is TGTGCCATCAGTGGCGCCCCGGAGGAAAAACTGTTTTTT. Protein: CAISGAPEEKLFF.

V and J are TRBV7-6 and TRBJ2-6; TRBD1 might be the D (6 bases). Trimming cost V 5 bases and J 1 base, with 9 bases left between them. Germline V gene lookup returns CDR1 SGHVS and CDR2 FNYEAQ. The CDR3 is 15 amino acids. The CDR3 here is CASSEQGSGANVLTF. The CDR3 DNA sequence: TGTGCCAGCAGCGAACAGGGTTCTGGGGCCAACGTCCTGACTTTC.

V usage is TRBV27 and J usage is TRBJ1-1; D is uncertain. Trimming pared 4 bases from V and 3 bases from J, leaving 9 bases between. The CDR3 contains 13 residues. Germline CDR1 reads MNHEY; CDR2 reads SMNVEV (reference sequence). This CDR3 is CASSSLADTEAFF. The CDR3 coding sequence is TGTGCCAGCAGTTCCCTCGCGGACACTGAAGCTTTCTTT.

The gene calls are TRBV7-9 and TRBJ1-4; D gene ambiguous. The CDR3 covers 13 residues. The germline V and J ends were trimmed by 4 bases and 0 bases, with 3 bases remaining between them. Germline assignment: CDR1 SEHNR and CDR2 FQNEAQ (reference sequence). The CDR3 nucleotides read TGTGCCAGCAGCTCCCCAACTAATGAAAAACTGTTTTTT. It specifies CASSSPTNEKLFF.

The chain carries TRBV28 and TRBJ2-5; maybe TRBD1 (5 bases). The CDR3 spans 14 residues. V dropped 7 bases and J dropped 1 base, with 13 bases sitting between them. Germline V gives CDR1 MDHEN, CDR2 SYDVKM. In DNA, the CDR3 is TGTGCCAGCACCAACCATGGGGCCCAAGAGACCCAGTACTTC. It is translated as CASTNHGAQETQYF.

The CDR3 region has the DNA TGTGCCTGGAGTGTAAGGGCCACCAGCAATCAGCCCCAGCATTTT. Residues: CAWSVRATSNQPQHF. V usage is TRBV30 and J usage is TRBJ1-5; D is ambiguous. Germline-derived CDR1 and CDR2 are GTSNPN and SVGIG (reference sequence). This CDR3 spans 15 amino acids. Trimming left V 0 bases short and J 1 base short, with 10 bases between.

The rearrangement joins TRBV9 to TRBJ2-7, with TRBD2 identical over 7 bases. V shed 7 bases, J shed 3 bases, and the junction held 10 bases outside the gene matches. This CDR3 has 14 residues. Per germline, CDR1 SGDLS and CDR2 YYNGEE. The DNA for the CDR3 is TGTGCCAGCTCCGCGGGGCGGGAGTTCTACGAGCAGTACTTC. Residues: CASSAGREFYEQYF.

The count of this clone is one. This sequence joins TRBV5-1 and TRBJ1-1; 7 bases align to TRBD1. V was pared by 2 bases and J by 1 base, with 5 bases of the junction left unmatched. CDR1 is SGHRS, CDR2 YFSETQ, per germline. The CDR3 covers 15 residues. CDR3 in amino acids: CASSFYWTGNTEAFF. DNA for the CDR3: TGCGCCAGCAGCTTCTACTGGACAGGGAACACTGAAGCTTTCTTT.

This chain joins TRBV5-4 and TRBJ2-2; 10 bases are a match to TRBD2. The CDR3 runs 16 residues. Germline V lookup: CDR1 SGHNT, CDR2 YYREEE (reference sequence). The junction had 2 bases not matched to a gene; V was cut back by 0 bases and J by 3 bases. The CDR3 nucleotides read TGTGCCAGCAGCTTGGGGACTAGCGGTGACACCGGGGAGCTGTTTTTT. It translates to CASSLGTSGDTGELFF.